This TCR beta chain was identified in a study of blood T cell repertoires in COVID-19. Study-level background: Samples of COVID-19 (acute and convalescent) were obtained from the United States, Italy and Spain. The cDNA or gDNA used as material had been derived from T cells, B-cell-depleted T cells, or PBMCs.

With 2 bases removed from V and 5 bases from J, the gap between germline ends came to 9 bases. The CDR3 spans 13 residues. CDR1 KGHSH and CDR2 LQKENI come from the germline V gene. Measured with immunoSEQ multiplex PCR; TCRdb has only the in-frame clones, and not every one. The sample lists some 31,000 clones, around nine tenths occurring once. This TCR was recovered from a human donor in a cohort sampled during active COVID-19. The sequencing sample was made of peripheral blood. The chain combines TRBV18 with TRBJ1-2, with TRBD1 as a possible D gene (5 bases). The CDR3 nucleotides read TGTGCCAGCTCACCAGGGGCTGAATATGGCTACACCTTC. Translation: CASSPGAEYGYTF.